These 7 T cell receptor beta chains originate from one sample sequenced in a study of cytomegalovirus exposure and HLA in healthy donors. Both 60 Vbeta primers and 13 Jbeta primers went into the PCR. The assay was immunoSEQ multiplex PCR, and TCRdb's table has in-frame clones only and misses some. The sample shows roughly 130,000 clones, about four fifths of them seen only once. Material: PBMCs. Receptor source: a female donor in good health and CMV-seronegative.

The table lists this clone with a count of one. The chain uses TRBV28 and TRBJ2-7; 9 bases match TRBD1. V lost 6 bases to trimming and J lost 7 bases; unmatched junction nucleotides: 10. Germline CDR1 MDHEN, CDR2 SYDVKM. The CDR3 loop spans 14 amino acids. Here the CDR3 DNA reads TGTGCCAGCAGGCCGGGACAGGGAGGATGGGAGCAGTACTTC. Protein: CASRPGQGGWEQYF.

This clone was detected ten times or more. V gene TRBV2 combines with J gene TRBJ1-1; possible D gene TRBD1, 6 bases. The V end lost 7 bases, the J end lost 0 bases, and 9 bases lay between the germline ends. Germline CDR1 is SNHLY and CDR2 is FYNNEI. This CDR3 contains 13 residues. The CDR3 loop reads CASNGQMNTEAFF. The CDR3 region has the DNA TGTGCCAGCAATGGACAGATGAACACTGAAGCTTTCTTT.

Comment on this clone: This sample also contains other DNA sequences that code for the same CDR3. The chain couples TRBV2 to TRBJ1-1, with TRBD1 as a possible D gene (6 bases). This CDR3 region has 14 residues. The germline V gene encodes CDR1 SNHLY and CDR2 FYNNEI. Written as DNA, the CDR3 is TGTGCTGTAGCCCGCCAGGGGACGAACACTGAAGCTTTCTTT. This codes for CAVARQGTNTEAFF.

The V and J genes are TRBV6-6 and TRBJ2-3, with no clear D. Germline-derived CDR1 and CDR2 are MNHNY and SVGAGI (reference sequence). V gave up 0 bases and J gave up 6 bases, with 4 bases separating them. The CDR3 covers 12 residues. The chain's CDR3 is CASSYSSDTQYF. In DNA, the CDR3 is TGTGCCAGCAGTTACTCCTCTGATACGCAGTATTTT.

There are a few counts of this clone. The chain combines TRBV6-1 with TRBJ1-2; D is undetermined. The germline CDR1 and CDR2 sequences are MNHNS and SASEGT. V was shortened by 7 bases and J by 3 bases, with 15 bases between the two germline ends. The CDR3 has 14 residues. The chain's CDR3 is CASMDDTLDYGYTF. In nucleotides, the CDR3 is TGTGCCAGCATGGATGACACACTGGACTATGGCTACACCTTC.

The rearrangement links TRBV10-1 to TRBJ1-4, with TRBD1 matching over 8 bases. With 6 bases clipped from V and 7 bases from J, the junction kept 19 bases outside the gene matches. The CDR3 is made up of 18 amino acids. CDR1 and CDR2 from the germline V gene are WNHNN and SYGVQD (reference sequence). In DNA form, the CDR3 reads TGCGCCAGCAGACCTCGTCCGGGACAGGTAGGATTTGGTGAAAAACTGTTTTTT. Protein product: CASRPRPGQVGFGEKLFF.

J is TRBJ1-4 and V is TRBV9; 8 bases are shared with TRBD1. The CDR3 spans 15 residues. Trimming at V came to 4 bases and at J to 8 bases, leaving 10 bases not matched to a gene. Per the germline V gene, CDR1 is SGDLS and CDR2 is YYNGEE. CDR3 loop: CASSLTGGVGEKLFF. The DNA for the CDR3 is TGTGCCAGCAGCCTCACAGGGGGGGTTGGGGAAAAACTGTTTTTT.